This TCR beta chain was profiled in a study of T cell responses to AZD1222 COVID-19 vaccine. With 0 bases removed from V and 4 bases from J, the gap between germline ends came to 3 bases. The CDR3 is 12 amino acids. Study-level points and caveats: Repertoire samples came only from after the peak T cell response.

Regarding this clone: Its antigen is not identified.

The protocol was immunoSEQ multiplex PCR, while the TCRdb copy is restricted to in-frame clones and leaves out a portion. Of 110,000 or so clones in the sample, approximately 86% were seen once. This clonotype was obtained from an adult who received the AZD1222 COVID-19 vaccine. The sequences come from peripheral blood, collected 28 days after the second AZD1222 dose. The chain uses TRBV12-3 or TRBV12-4 and TRBJ2-5; D unclear. This chain's CDR3 is CASSLAVETQYF. The CDR3 DNA reads TGTGCCAGCAGTTTAGCAGTAGAGACCCAGTACTTC.